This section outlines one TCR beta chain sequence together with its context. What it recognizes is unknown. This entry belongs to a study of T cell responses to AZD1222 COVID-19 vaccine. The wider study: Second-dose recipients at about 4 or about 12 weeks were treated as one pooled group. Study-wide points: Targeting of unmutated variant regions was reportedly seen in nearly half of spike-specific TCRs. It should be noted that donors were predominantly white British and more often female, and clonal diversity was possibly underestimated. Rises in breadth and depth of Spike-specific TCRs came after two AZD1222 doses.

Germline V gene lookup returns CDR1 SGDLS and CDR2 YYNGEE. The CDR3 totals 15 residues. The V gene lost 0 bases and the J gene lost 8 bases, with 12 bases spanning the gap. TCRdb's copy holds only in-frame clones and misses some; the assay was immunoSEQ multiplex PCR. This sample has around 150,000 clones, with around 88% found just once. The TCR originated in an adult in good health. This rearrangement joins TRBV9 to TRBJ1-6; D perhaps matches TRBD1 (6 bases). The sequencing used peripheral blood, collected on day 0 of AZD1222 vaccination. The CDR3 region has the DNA TGTGCCAGCAGCGTAGCTGGCGGGGGCGATTCACCCCTCCACTTT. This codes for CASSVAGGGDSPLHF.